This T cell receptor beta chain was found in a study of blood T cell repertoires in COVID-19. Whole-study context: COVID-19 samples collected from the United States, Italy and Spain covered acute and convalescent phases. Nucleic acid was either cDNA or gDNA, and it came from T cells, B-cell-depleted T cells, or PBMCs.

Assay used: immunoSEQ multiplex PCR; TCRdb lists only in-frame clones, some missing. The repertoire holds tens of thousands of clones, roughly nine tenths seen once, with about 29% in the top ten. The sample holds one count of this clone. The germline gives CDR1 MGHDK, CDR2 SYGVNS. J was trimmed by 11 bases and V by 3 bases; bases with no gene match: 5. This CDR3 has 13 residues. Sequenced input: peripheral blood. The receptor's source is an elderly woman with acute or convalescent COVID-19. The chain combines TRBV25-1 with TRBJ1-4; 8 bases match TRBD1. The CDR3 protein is CASSDGTGEKLFF. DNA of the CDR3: TGTGCCAGCAGTGATGGGACAGGCGAGAAACTGTTTTTT.